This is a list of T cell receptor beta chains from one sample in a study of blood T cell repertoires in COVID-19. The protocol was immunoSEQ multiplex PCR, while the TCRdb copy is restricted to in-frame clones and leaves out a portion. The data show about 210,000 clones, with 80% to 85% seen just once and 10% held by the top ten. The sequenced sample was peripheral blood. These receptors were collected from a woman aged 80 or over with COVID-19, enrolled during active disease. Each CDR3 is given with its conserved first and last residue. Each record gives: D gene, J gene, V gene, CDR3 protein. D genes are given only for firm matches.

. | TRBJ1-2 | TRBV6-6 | CASSYSRQGKGGYTF
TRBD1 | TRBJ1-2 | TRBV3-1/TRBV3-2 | CASSPTGDYGYTF
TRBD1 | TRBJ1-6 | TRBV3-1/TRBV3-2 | CASSQEDRGYNSPLHF
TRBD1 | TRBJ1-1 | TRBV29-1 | CSVDRGQTEAFF
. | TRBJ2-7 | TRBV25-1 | CASSVSYEQYF
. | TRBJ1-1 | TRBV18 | CASSDFEGGTEAFF
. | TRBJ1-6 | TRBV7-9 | CASSLQGSPHSPLHF
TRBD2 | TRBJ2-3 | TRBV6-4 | CASSELAGGQDTQYF
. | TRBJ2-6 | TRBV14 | CASSQAHGANVLTF
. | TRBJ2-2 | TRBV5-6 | CASSLTGRNTGELFF
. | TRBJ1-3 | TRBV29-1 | CSVETQAGNTIYF
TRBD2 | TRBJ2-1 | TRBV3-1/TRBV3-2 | CASSSGGGKNEQFF
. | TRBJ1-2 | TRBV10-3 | CAISEGRNYGYTF
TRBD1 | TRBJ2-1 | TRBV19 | CASSSPQGAAYNEQFF
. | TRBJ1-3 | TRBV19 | CASNFGQINTAIYF
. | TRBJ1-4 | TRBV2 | CASLFTGATNEKLFF
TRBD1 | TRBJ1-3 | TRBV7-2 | CASSVTGGLSDSGNTIYF
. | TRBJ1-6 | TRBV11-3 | CASSFWLWVWEGNSPLHF
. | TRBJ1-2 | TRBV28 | CASASVGYGYAF
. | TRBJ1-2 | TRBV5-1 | CASSLAQYGGYTF
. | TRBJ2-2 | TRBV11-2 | CASSSLDPAYTGELFF
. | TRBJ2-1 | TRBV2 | CASSEEGQGREQFF
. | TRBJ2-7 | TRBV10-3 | CAISESIQTYEQYF
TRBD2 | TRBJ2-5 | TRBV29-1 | CSVVRGGETQYF
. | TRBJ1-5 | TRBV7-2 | CASSSDPGATRGNQPQHF
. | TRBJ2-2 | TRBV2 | CASSERRNTGELFF
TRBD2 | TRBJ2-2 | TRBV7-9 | CASRLTSGGNTGELFF
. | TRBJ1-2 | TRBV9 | CASSVGTNLGGYTF
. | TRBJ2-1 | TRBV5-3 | CARSLGAGKGNEQFF
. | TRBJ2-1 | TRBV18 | CASSSQGGGAYNEQFF
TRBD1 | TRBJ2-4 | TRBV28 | CASSAPGQGNIQYF
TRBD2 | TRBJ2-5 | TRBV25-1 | CASSDPSGGYQETQYF
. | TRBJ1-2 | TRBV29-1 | CSVTGQNYGYTF